Below, 32 T cell receptor beta chains from the same sample are listed, as sequenced in a study of blood T cell repertoires in COVID-19. Repertoires were generated with immunoSEQ multiplex PCR, while TCRdb's copy carries only in-frame clones and drops some. The sample lists around 99,000 clones, around nine tenths seen once, with just over 5% in the top ten. Sequencing used peripheral blood. These receptors came from a man over 45 with acute or convalescent COVID-19.

The V call is TRBV6-5, the J call TRBJ1-1; no clear D. Germline loops: CDR1 MNHEY, CDR2 SVGAGI. The CDR3 has 14 amino acids. V was clipped by 4 bases and J by 1 base, with 10 bases between them. As DNA, the CDR3 is TGTGCCAGCAGTTCTCGGAGGAGGAACACTGAAGCTTTCTTT. It specifies CASSSRRRNTEAFF.

The chain joins TRBV7-9 to TRBJ2-7; D may be TRBD1 (5 bases). Germline V gene data show CDR1 as SEHNR and CDR2 as FQNEAQ (reference sequence). Trimming left V 5 bases short and J 2 bases short, with 13 bases between. The CDR3 is made up of 14 amino acids. CDR3 loop: CASSLSLRAYEQYF. The CDR3 DNA reads TGTGCCAGCAGCCTCAGCCTCAGGGCCTACGAGCAGTACTTC.

The chain recombines TRBV27 with TRBJ1-5; D possibly corresponds to TRBD1 (6 bases). Trimming removed 3 bases from V and 2 bases from J, with 11 bases in between. CDR1 and CDR2 (germline): MNHEY, SMNVEV (reference sequence). This CDR3 spans 15 amino acids. This CDR3 is CASSFGRGGNQPQHF. The CDR3 DNA reads TGTGCCAGCAGTTTTGGCAGGGGAGGCAATCAGCCCCAGCATTTT.

This rearrangement joins TRBV9 to TRBJ1-4, with 8 bases lining up with TRBD1. The length of the CDR3 is 16 residues. Germline loops: CDR1 SGDLS, CDR2 YYNGEE. The ends lost 3 bases at V and 5 bases at J; junction bases unmatched: 9. The CDR3 here is CASSAAVTGGNEKLFF. CDR3 nucleotides: TGTGCCAGCAGCGCAGCAGTAACAGGGGGAAATGAAAAACTGTTTTTT.

The chain uses TRBV5-6 and TRBJ2-7; possible D gene TRBD2, 6 bases. Looked up from germline, CDR1 is SGHDT and CDR2 is YYEEEE. The CDR3 contains 14 residues. V was shortened by 4 bases and J by 1 base, with 12 bases between the two germline ends. CDR3 sequence reads: CASSRLGESYEQYF. Written as DNA, the CDR3 is TGTGCCAGCAGCCGACTAGGGGAGTCCTACGAGCAGTACTTC.

The chain uses TRBV6-5 and TRBJ2-5; D is undetermined. The germline CDR1 and CDR2 sequences are MNHEY and SVGAGI. Trimming took off 6 bases at V and 5 bases at J, with 10 bases between the two ends. The CDR3 consists of 12 residues. Here the CDR3 reads CASRGQWETQYF. CDR3 DNA sequence: TGTGCCAGCAGGGGCCAATGGGAGACCCAGTACTTC.

This chain uses TRBV7-6 with TRBJ2-1; 9 bases line up with TRBD1. The CDR3 contains 15 residues. After removal of 1 base from V and 4 bases from J, the junction contained 2 bases not matched to a gene. CDR1 SGHVS and CDR2 FNYEAQ come from the germline V gene. The CDR3 bases are TGTGCCAGCAGCTTAGTGACAGGGGGTTACAATGAGCAGTTCTTC. Translation: CASSLVTGGYNEQFF.

V gene TRBV7-9 combines with J gene TRBJ2-7; 7 bases are shared with TRBD1. The CDR3 consists of 13 residues. Trimming took 4 bases from V and 5 from J; bases not matched to a gene: 5. Germline V CDR1 and CDR2: SEHNR, FQNEAQ (reference sequence). In DNA form, the CDR3 reads TGTGCCAGCAGCTATACACAGGGGAACGAGCAGTACTTC. Translating it yields CASSYTQGNEQYF.

This chain links TRBV6-2 or TRBV6-3 with TRBJ2-7, with 10 positions matching TRBD2. The germline V gene encodes CDR1 MNHEY and CDR2 SVGEGT. This CDR3 has 23 amino acids. Germline trimming cut 6 bases from V and 5 bases from J; bases unmatched to any gene: 34. The CDR3 DNA reads as TGTGCCAGCAGCCGCTGGGTGACGGGACAACTCCTGCCGTCTAGCGGGAGTATCGACGAGCAGTACTTC. Its translation is CASSRWVTGQLLPSSGSIDEQYF.

The chain has TRBV7-2 and TRBJ2-1, with D hard to call. The CDR3 consists of 12 residues. Trimming took 7 bases from V and 4 from J, leaving 8 bases between them. Germline V gives CDR1 SGHTA, CDR2 FQGNSA. This CDR3 reads CASTHLYNEQFF. CDR3 coding DNA: TGTGCCAGCACCCACCTATACAATGAGCAGTTCTTC.

This chain links TRBV9 with TRBJ1-4, with 10 nucleotides matching TRBD1. Germline CDR1 is SGDLS and CDR2 is YYNGEE. The CDR3 spans 15 residues. With 3 bases clipped from V and 7 bases from J, the junction kept 6 bases outside the gene matches. CDR3 DNA: TGTGCCAGCAGCGGGACCGGGACAGGGGTTGAAAAACTGTTTTTT. Residues: CASSGTGTGVEKLFF.

The chain is built from TRBV5-1 and TRBJ1-4, with 7 bases aligning to TRBD1. Germline V gives CDR1 SGHRS, CDR2 YFSETQ. The V gene end was trimmed by 4 bases and the J gene end by 0 bases; junction bases not matched to a gene: 6. The CDR3 length is 16 residues. The CDR3 loop reads CASSVGTVTTNEKLFF. CDR3 sequence (DNA): TGCGCCAGCAGCGTCGGGACAGTTACAACTAATGAAAAACTGTTTTTT.

CDR3 nucleotides: TGTGCCAGCAGCTCGGGACTAGCGGGAGAGTCCACAGATACGCAGTATTTT. Translated, it gives CASSSGLAGESTDTQYF. This chain uses TRBV11-2 with TRBJ2-3, with 14 bases that match TRBD2. The length of the CDR3 is 17 residues. Looked up from germline, CDR1 is SGHAT and CDR2 is FQNNGV. After removal of 4 bases from V and 2 bases from J, the junction contained 5 bases not matched to a gene.

The chain couples TRBV12-3 or TRBV12-4 to TRBJ1-2; D is unclear. The ends were cut back, 10 bases at V and 4 bases at J, with 10 bases in the middle. The CDR3 totals 11 residues. For the CDR3, the DNA is TGTGCCACCGACTCCTTCTATGGCTACACCTTC. Translating gives CATDSFYGYTF.

The gene calls are TRBV10-1 and TRBJ2-7; TRBD1 matches at 12 bases. This CDR3 is 16 amino acids long. V gave up 8 bases and J gave up 7 bases; unmatched junction bases: 15. Germline-derived CDR1 and CDR2 are WNHNN and SYGVQD (reference sequence). CDR3 in amino acids: CASAERGGQGAEEQYF. The CDR3 nucleotides are TGCGCCAGCGCTGAGAGAGGGGGACAGGGGGCCGAGGAGCAGTACTTC.

The J gene is TRBJ1-2, the V gene TRBV4-3, with 10 bases fitting TRBD1. Germline CDR1 reads LGHNA; CDR2 reads YSLEER. This CDR3 spans 15 amino acids. V trimming: 3 bases; J trimming: 4 bases; junction bases outside the gene matches: 5. CDR3 protein: CASSQTGGRAYGYTF. Written as DNA, the CDR3 is TGCGCCAGCAGCCAGACAGGGGGCCGGGCCTATGGCTACACCTTC.

This clone came up once. V and J are TRBV4-1 and TRBJ1-6, with D possibly matching TRBD1 (6 bases). The germline V gene encodes CDR1 MGHRA and CDR2 YSYEKL. Trimming shortened V by 0 bases and J by 7 bases, and 13 bases separated the two germline ends. CDR3 length equals 16 residues. The chain's CDR3 is CASSQDGSTGNSPLHF. The CDR3 DNA follows: TGCGCCAGCAGCCAAGATGGATCGACAGGCAATTCACCCCTCCACTTT.

V and J are TRBV19 and TRBJ2-2; TRBD1 aligns across 7 bases. Germline V gives CDR1 LNHDA, CDR2 SQIVND (reference sequence). CDR3 length: 15 residues. The ends lost 4 bases at V and 3 bases at J; junction bases unmatched: 5. CDR3 loop: CASSKGTEDTGELFF. Here the CDR3 DNA reads TGTGCCAGTAGTAAGGGGACAGAGGACACCGGGGAGCTGTTTTTT. Full variable domain (missing parts from reference TRBV19 and TRBJ2-2): DGGITQSPKYLFRKEGQNVTLSCEQNLNHDAMYWYRQDPGQGLRLIYYSQIVNDFQKGDIAEGYSVSREKKESFPLTVTSAQKNPTAFYLCASSKGTEDTGELFFGEGSRLTVL.

This clone was recorded once. V and J are TRBV2 and TRBJ2-3, with 7 bases identical to TRBD1. The V gene end was trimmed by 8 bases and the J gene end by 0 bases; junction bases not matched to a gene: 17. The CDR3 runs 18 residues. Germline loops: CDR1 SNHLY, CDR2 FYNNEI. In DNA, the CDR3 is TGTGCCAGCTTAGCCAGGTGGGGTGGGACAGTTAGCACAGATACGCAGTATTTT. It yields the protein CASLARWGGTVSTDTQYF. Together with reference TRBV2 and TRBJ2-3, the CDR3 gives the full variable domain: EPEVTQTPSHQVTQMGQEVILRCVPISNHLYFYWYRQILGQKVEFLVSFYNNEISEKSEIFDDQFSVERPDGSNFTLKIRSTKLEDSAMYFCASLARWGGTVSTDTQYFGPGTRLTVL.

The chain has TRBV11-3 and TRBJ2-5; 10 bases align to TRBD2. The trim removed 7 bases at V and 2 bases at J, leaving 13 bases unmatched. The CDR3 is made up of 17 amino acids. Germline CDR1 SGHNT, CDR2 YENEEA. This chain's CDR3 is CASTLRASGRPQETQYF. The DNA for the CDR3 is TGTGCCAGCACCCTAAGGGCTAGCGGGAGACCTCAAGAGACCCAGTACTTC.

The chain links TRBV6-4 to TRBJ2-2, with a tentative D call TRBD1 (6 bases). In germline, CDR1 is MRHNA, CDR2 SNTAGT. The CDR3 extends over 15 amino acids. Between the trimmed V and J ends, which lost 0 bases and 4 bases, there was a span of 9 bases. The CDR3 region is CASSDSPGATGELFF. CDR3 DNA: TGTGCCAGCAGTGACTCTCCAGGGGCCACCGGGGAGCTGTTTTTT.

In this sample, this clone turned up once. The genes are TRBV2 and TRBJ1-1; D not resolved. Trimming stripped 6 bases from V and 1 base from J, with 12 bases between. This CDR3 is 14 amino acids long. CDR1 SNHLY and CDR2 FYNNEI come from the germline V gene. CDR3 nucleotide sequence: TGTGCCAGCAGCCTTCAAGCAGGGAACACTGAAGCTTTCTTT. It is translated as CASSLQAGNTEAFF. Filled out from reference TRBV2 and TRBJ1-1, the complete variable domain reads EPEVTQTPSHQVTQMGQEVILRCVPISNHLYFYWYRQILGQKVEFLVSFYNNEISEKSEIFDDQFSVERPDGSNFTLKIRSTKLEDSAMYFCASSLQAGNTEAFFGQGTRLTVV.

This clone appeared once. The J gene is TRBJ2-5, the V gene TRBV7-9; the match to TRBD1 covers 9 bases. Germline V lookup: CDR1 SEHNR, CDR2 FQNEAQ (reference sequence). CDR3 size: 15 residues. The V segment lost 5 bases and the J segment 4 bases; nucleotides outside the gene matches: 8. CDR3 bases: TGTGCCAGCAGCAACCGGGACAGGGAAGGAGAGACCCAGTACTTC. Amino acids: CASSNRDREGETQYF. Together with reference TRBV7-9 and TRBJ2-5, the CDR3 gives the full variable domain: DTGVSQNPRHKITKRGQNVTFRCDPISEHNRLYWYRQTLGQGPEFLTYFQNEAQLEKSRLLSDRFSAERPKGSFSTLEIQRTEQGDSAMYLCASSNRDREGETQYFGPGTRLLVL.

The chain recombines TRBV5-1 with TRBJ1-1; 11 nucleotides line up with TRBD1. CDR3 length equals 16 residues. V shed 0 bases, J shed 3 bases, and the junction held 4 bases outside the gene matches. Looked up from germline, CDR1 is SGHRS and CDR2 is YFSETQ. The CDR3 nucleotides are TGCGCCAGCAGCTTGGATGGACAGGGGGCGCACACTGAAGCTTTCTTT. Protein: CASSLDGQGAHTEAFF.

As DNA, the CDR3 is TGCGCCAGCAGCTTTGAAACATTGAACACTGAAGCTTTCTTT. This gives the protein CASSFETLNTEAFF. The rearrangement uses TRBV5-1 and TRBJ1-1; the D is unclear. The V and J ends lost 2 bases and 0 bases respectively, with 8 bases between them. Germline V gene sequence: CDR1 SGHRS, CDR2 YFSETQ. This CDR3 has 14 residues.

V usage is TRBV19 and J usage is TRBJ1-2; possible D gene TRBD1, 6 bases. Trimming took 7 bases from V and 7 from J, leaving 22 bases between them. Germline V gene data show CDR1 as LNHDA and CDR2 as SQIVND (reference sequence). The CDR3 extends over 15 amino acids. The CDR3, as DNA: TGTGCCAGTATAGACAGGACAAGAGGGTATGGTGGCTACACCTTC. Translating it yields CASIDRTRGYGGYTF.

V and J are TRBV11-2 and TRBJ2-5, with 10 bases identical to TRBD2. Looked up from germline, CDR1 is SGHAT and CDR2 is FQNNGV. There are 15 residues in the CDR3. V lost 5 bases to trimming and J lost 1 base; unmatched junction nucleotides: 4. The DNA of the CDR3 is TGTGCCAGCAGCAAAGGACTAGCGGTCCAAGAGACCCAGTACTTC. Its protein product is CASSKGLAVQETQYF.

CDR3: CASSGTLGSQETQYF. CDR3 bases: TGCGCCAGCAGCGGGACATTGGGGAGCCAAGAGACCCAGTACTTC. The J gene is TRBJ2-5, the V gene TRBV5-1, with D perhaps matching TRBD1 (6 bases). Germline assignment: CDR1 SGHRS and CDR2 YFSETQ. The V gene lost 4 bases and the J gene lost 1 base, with 14 bases spanning the gap. The CDR3 is 15 amino acids.

J is TRBJ2-1 and V is TRBV19; D not certain. Germline CDR1 reads LNHDA; CDR2 reads SQIVND (reference sequence). There are 17 residues in the CDR3. V gave up 1 base and J gave up 2 bases, with 15 bases separating them. DNA of the CDR3: TGTGCCAGTAGTATAGTTTCCCAGTTCCCAGCCTACAATGAGCAGTTCTTC. Protein sequence: CASSIVSQFPAYNEQFF.

This chain uses TRBV19 with TRBJ2-7; 8 nucleotides align to TRBD1. Unmatched junction bases numbered 9, after V lost 2 bases and J lost 6 bases. The CDR3 spans 15 residues. Germline V gene lookup returns CDR1 LNHDA and CDR2 SQIVND (reference sequence). The CDR3 region is CASSITRTGSPEQYF. CDR3 DNA: TGTGCCAGTAGTATAACCCGGACAGGGAGCCCCGAGCAGTACTTC.

The V gene is TRBV4-1, the J gene TRBJ2-5; D possibly corresponds to TRBD1 (5 bases). Germline V gives CDR1 MGHRA, CDR2 YSYEKL. V dropped 0 bases and J dropped 5 bases, with 13 bases sitting between them. CDR3 length: 15 amino acids. The CDR3 coding sequence is TGCGCCAGCAGCCAAGAGGGGCGCCTACAGGAGACCCAGTACTTC. This encodes CASSQEGRLQETQYF.

The chain combines TRBV5-1 with TRBJ2-3; 10 bases agree with TRBD2. V lost 0 bases to trimming and J lost 2 bases; unmatched junction nucleotides: 9. The length of the CDR3 is 18 residues. In germline, CDR1 is SGHRS, CDR2 YFSETQ. In nucleotides, the CDR3 is TGCGCCAGCAGCTTGGGGACGAGCGGGAGGGCCTTCACAGATACGCAGTATTTT. Translation gives CASSLGTSGRAFTDTQYF. The complete variable domain, with remaining parts taken from reference TRBV5-1 and TRBJ2-3, reads KAGVTQTPRYLIKTRGQQVTLSCSPISGHRSVSWYQQTPGQGLQFLFEYFSETQRNKGNFPGRFSGRQFSNSRSEMNVSTLELGDSALYLCASSLGTSGRAFTDTQYFGPGTRLTVL.